This T cell receptor (beta chain) came from a study of T cells in localized non-small cell lung cancer. With V trimmed by 2 bases and J by 9 bases, 5 bases remained unmatched. Germline V gene lookup returns CDR1 GTSNPN and CDR2 SVGIG (reference sequence). The CDR3 has 12 amino acids. Notes on the study in general: Without multi-region sequencing, intratumor heterogeneity could not be excluded. Overall survival was longer when the density of T cells in the blood was higher. Highest T cell clonality was seen in uninvolved adjacent lung, surpassing that measured in tumor.

This clone has only one observation. Its antigen is as yet unknown. Some clones are missing from TCRdb's copy, which holds only in-frame ones; the method was immunoSEQ multiplex PCR. This table has 50,000 to 60,000 clones, around nine tenths appearing once. The sample was PBMCs, taken before any cancer treatment. This receptor was identified in a female donor with stage II lung adenocarcinoma. The chain carries TRBV30 and TRBJ1-2; 8 nucleotides align to TRBD1. The CDR3 spells CAWSPGTGSYTF. DNA of the CDR3: TGTGCCTGGAGTCCTGGGACAGGTAGCTACACCTTC.